Listed below are T cell receptor beta chains from one sample, sequenced in a study of cytotoxic CD8 clonotypes in ibrutinib-treated CLL. Sequenced by immunoSEQ multiplex PCR; TCRdb stores in-frame clones only, minus some. This sample has under 300,000 clones, with 60% to 80% found just once. The sequencing used PBMCs, collected at disease progression, from a patient treated with ibrutinib. The receptors come from a human donor with chronic lymphocytic leukemia. CDR3s include the opening cysteine and the closing phenylalanine or tryptophan. A D gene is named only where the DNA matches it firmly. For some rows the clone size is stated as once, few or many, or as a class when expanded; others skip it.

D gene: NA
CDR3 length: 13
clone size: NA
J gene: TRBJ2-5
V gene: TRBV5-6
CDR3 DNA: TGTGCCAGCAGCTTGGGGTTACAGGGTGGGCAGTACTTC
CDR3 protein: CASSLGLQGGQYF

D gene: TRBD2
CDR3 length: 14
clone size: NA
J gene: TRBJ2-1
V gene: TRBV9
CDR3 DNA: TGTGCCAGCAGCGTGGCTAGCGGGGTGAGTGAGCAGTTCTTC
CDR3 protein: CASSVASGVSEQFF

D gene: NA
CDR3 length: 17
clone size: NA
J gene: TRBJ1-1
V gene: TRBV7-3
CDR3 DNA: TGTGCCAGCAGCTTAGTTTCTAAGACGGACCCTAACACTGAAGCTTTCTTT
CDR3 protein: CASSLVSKTDPNTEAFF

D gene: NA
CDR3 length: 16
clone size: NA
J gene: TRBJ2-1
V gene: TRBV5-4
CDR3 DNA: TGTGCCAGCAGCTTCCCGGCCTGGAGGTCCTACAATGAGCAGTTCTTC
CDR3 protein: CASSFPAWRSYNEQFF

D gene: NA
CDR3 length: 16
clone size: NA
J gene: TRBJ1-1
V gene: TRBV5-1
CDR3 DNA: TGCGCCAGCAGCTTGGAGCCAGGGTCTACGGACACTGAAGCTTTCTTT
CDR3 protein: CASSLEPGSTDTEAFF

D gene: NA
CDR3 length: 13
clone size: NA
J gene: TRBJ1-1
V gene: TRBV19
CDR3 DNA: TGTGCCAGTAGTATTACAGGGAACACTGAAGCTTTCTTT
CDR3 protein: CASSITGNTEAFF

D gene: NA
CDR3 length: 12
clone size: NA
J gene: TRBJ1-2
V gene: TRBV28
CDR3 DNA: TGTGCCAGCAGTGTAGGGGTGATTGGCTACACCTTC
CDR3 protein: CASSVGVIGYTF

D gene: NA
CDR3 length: 12
clone size: NA
J gene: TRBJ2-7
V gene: TRBV28
CDR3 DNA: TGTGCCAGCAGTAGTGCGGGTTTGGAGCAGTACTTC
CDR3 protein: CASSSAGLEQYF

D gene: TRBD2
CDR3 length: 17
clone size: few
J gene: TRBJ2-3
V gene: TRBV11-2
CDR3 DNA: TGTGCCAGCAGCTCCCCGACTAGCGGGGGAGGCACAGATACGCAGTATTTT
CDR3 protein: CASSSPTSGGGTDTQYF

D gene: TRBD1
CDR3 length: 14
clone size: NA
J gene: TRBJ2-7
V gene: TRBV7-9
CDR3 DNA: TGTGCCAGCAGCCTTGACAGGGGCTTCGACGAGCAGTACTTC
CDR3 protein: CASSLDRGFDEQYF

D gene: TRBD1
CDR3 length: 14
clone size: NA
J gene: TRBJ2-7
V gene: TRBV7-2
CDR3 DNA: TGTGCCAGCAGCTTGGGGCAGGGGGCCTACGAGCAGTACTTC
CDR3 protein: CASSLGQGAYEQYF